These 15 T cell receptor beta chains share one sample of origin, sequenced in a study of immune evolution from preneoplasia to lung adenocarcinoma. Profiling relied on immunoSEQ multiplex PCR, and the TCRdb table lists in-frame clones only, not all of them. There are 6,500 to 10,000 clones in the sample; 70% to 85% occur only once, and about 2.1% lies in the top ten. Material for sequencing was FFPE invasive lung adenocarcinoma tissue. The receptor set was obtained from a person aged 50-75 years with lung adenocarcinoma.

This chain uses TRBV2 with TRBJ1-4; tentative D call: TRBD1 (5 bases). Germline V lookup: CDR1 SNHLY, CDR2 FYNNEI. The ends were cut back, 2 bases at V and 5 bases at J, with 12 bases in the middle. CDR3 length equals 15 residues. The DNA for the CDR3 is TGTGCCAGCAGTGAAACGGGACTGGGGAATGAAAAACTGTTTTTT. This codes for CASSETGLGNEKLFF.

This chain joins TRBV29-1 and TRBJ2-7; 7 positions match TRBD2. J lost 0 bases, V lost 7 bases, and 6 bases had no gene match. The CDR3 loop spans 13 amino acids. Germline V lookup: CDR1 SQVTM, CDR2 ANQGSEA. The CDR3 reads CSGAGTNSYEQYF. The CDR3 DNA sequence: TGCAGCGGCGCCGGGACTAACTCCTACGAGCAGTACTTC.

The chain links TRBV7-9 to TRBJ2-3; the D is unclear. Germline loops: CDR1 SEHNR, CDR2 FQNEAQ (reference sequence). Trimming stripped 1 base from V and 0 bases from J, with 5 bases between. The CDR3 length is 14 residues. This CDR3 is CASSLVGSTDTQYF. CDR3 sequence (DNA): TGTGCCAGCAGCTTAGTCGGTAGCACAGATACGCAGTATTTT. Drawing the rest from reference TRBV7-9 and TRBJ2-3, the complete variable domain is DTGVSQNPRHKITKRGQNVTFRCDPISEHNRLYWYRQTLGQGPEFLTYFQNEAQLEKSRLLSDRFSAERPKGSFSTLEIQRTEQGDSAMYLCASSLVGSTDTQYFGPGTRLTVL.

The chain carries TRBV13 and TRBJ1-4; D gene ambiguous. This CDR3 has 11 residues. Trimming cost V 1 base and J 8 bases, with 2 bases left between them. Per the germline V gene, CDR1 is PRHDT and CDR2 is FYEKMQ (reference sequence). The CDR3 region is CASSLAEKLFF. CDR3 bases: TGTGCCAGCAGCTTAGCAGAAAAACTGTTTTTT.

The V gene is TRBV28, the J gene TRBJ1-3; TRBD1 might be the D (6 bases). This CDR3 spans 14 amino acids. The V end was cut by 6 bases, the J end by 4 bases, with 13 bases between. Per germline, CDR1 MDHEN and CDR2 SYDVKM. The CDR3 nucleotides read TGTGCCAGCAGAGGGGGTTCGTGGGGAAACACCATATATTTT. This codes for CASRGGSWGNTIYF.

This clone is a singleton in its sample. The V and J genes are TRBV18 and TRBJ1-5; D remains ambiguous. The CDR3 runs to 13 residues. From germline, CDR1 is KGHSH and CDR2 LQKENI. Between the trimmed V and J ends, which lost 3 bases and 9 bases, there was a span of 12 bases. The CDR3 sequence: CASSPSREVPQHF. The CDR3 DNA sequence: TGTGCCAGCTCACCGTCCCGGGAGGTGCCCCAGCATTTT.

The rearrangement uses TRBV29-1 and TRBJ1-2; D gene ambiguous. V was shortened by 0 bases and J by 3 bases, with 8 bases between the two germline ends. The CDR3 totals 13 residues. In germline, CDR1 is SQVTM, CDR2 ANQGSEA. CDR3 in amino acids: CSVEDMNYYGYTF. The CDR3 DNA reads TGCAGCGTTGAAGATATGAATTACTATGGCTACACCTTC.

The chain couples TRBV15 to TRBJ2-1; D possibly uses TRBD1 or TRBD2 (6 bases each). The CDR3 covers 14 residues. V lost 2 bases and J lost 2, with 7 bases in between. Germline CDR1 reads LNHNV; CDR2 reads YYDKDF (reference sequence). CDR3 DNA: TGTGCCACCAGCAGACGGGGGCCCTACAATGAGCAGTTCTTC. Amino acids: CATSRRGPYNEQFF. The whole variable domain, filled in from reference TRBV15 and TRBJ2-1, reads DAMVIQNPRYQVTQFGKPVTLSCSQTLNHNVMYWYQQKSSQAPKLLFHYYDKDFNNEADTPDNFQSRRPNTSFCFLDIRSPGLGDTAMYLCATSRRGPYNEQFFGPGTRLTVL.

The rearrangement joins TRBV28 to TRBJ1-5; no firm D call. The CDR3 has 15 residues. The V and J ends lost 7 bases and 2 bases respectively, with 15 bases between them. The V gene's germline CDR1 is MDHEN and CDR2 SYDVKM. Written as DNA, the CDR3 is TGTGCCAGCACTCCCACGGACCCGGGCAATCAGCCCCAGCATTTT. This gives the protein CASTPTDPGNQPQHF.

The chain uses TRBV6-1 and TRBJ2-7; D gene unclear. CDR1 MNHNS and CDR2 SASEGT come from the germline V gene. The CDR3 loop spans 15 amino acids. V dropped 7 bases and J dropped 1 base, with 17 bases sitting between them. This CDR3 reads CASNHEPGISYEQYF. The CDR3 bases are TGTGCCAGCAATCATGAGCCAGGAATATCCTACGAGCAGTACTTC.

The gene calls are TRBV18 and TRBJ2-3; D possibly corresponds to TRBD2 (6 bases). The CDR3 spans 14 residues. Germline CDR1 and CDR2: KGHSH and LQKENI. With 5 bases removed from V and 3 bases from J, the gap between germline ends came to 12 bases. The CDR3 DNA sequence: TGTGCCAGCTCATCGACTAGTGGGACAGATACGCAGTATTTT. The encoded protein is CASSSTSGTDTQYF.

V usage is TRBV28 and J usage is TRBJ2-7; D is ambiguous. V lost 3 bases to trimming and J lost 0 bases, with 9 bases between them. Germline V gene sequence: CDR1 MDHEN, CDR2 SYDVKM. This CDR3 is built from 14 residues. CDR3: CASSFHRSSYEQYF. In DNA form, the CDR3 reads TGTGCCAGCAGTTTCCACCGAAGCTCCTACGAGCAGTACTTC.

The chain is built from TRBV7-9 and TRBJ2-7, with 11 bases fitting TRBD1. CDR3 length: 18 residues. The V segment lost 5 bases and the J segment 0 bases; nucleotides outside the gene matches: 12. Germline CDR1 is SEHNR and CDR2 is FQNEAQ (reference sequence). Written as DNA, the CDR3 is TGTGCCAGCAGCATAGTCCCGGGACAGGGGGTAAGCTCCTACGAGCAGTACTTC. The encoded protein is CASSIVPGQGVSSYEQYF.

The CDR3 here is CASSPPGLAGYNEQFF. CDR3 nucleotides: TGTGCCAGCAGCCCCCCGGGACTAGCGGGGTACAATGAGCAGTTCTTC. This rearrangement joins TRBV7-6 to TRBJ2-1; 13 bases map to TRBD2. The length of the CDR3 is 16 residues. The V gene end was trimmed by 5 bases and the J gene end by 4 bases; junction bases not matched to a gene: 5. Germline V lookup: CDR1 SGHVS, CDR2 FNYEAQ.

V is TRBV7-9 and J is TRBJ2-1; TRBD2 might be the D (7 bases). The CDR3 is 18 residues long. The V end lost 3 bases, the J end lost 6 bases, and 24 bases lay between the germline ends. Germline CDR1 reads SEHNR; CDR2 reads FQNEAQ (reference sequence). CDR3 loop: CASSLGGDFPGGPNEQFF. The CDR3 DNA follows: TGTGCCAGCAGCTTGGGGGGGGACTTCCCGGGGGGCCCCAATGAGCAGTTCTTC.